This TCR beta chain was identified in a study of yellow fever vaccine responses in identical twins. General observations from the study: Among the twins, the vaccine T cell response reportedly seemed partly convergent and partly personalized.

Note on this clonotype: Its antigen is not identified.

From the RT-PCR reads, TCRdb called clonotypes with MiXCR, one entry per CDR3 protein. The top ten clones hold 1.9% of a sample with some 2,500 distinct CDR3 sequences, approximately 90% of them seen once. CDR1 and CDR2 (germline): SGHNT, YENEEA. V was pared by 4 bases and J by 2 bases, with 9 bases of the junction left unmatched. This CDR3 contains 16 residues. The chain combines TRBV11-3 with TRBJ2-3; 7 bases align to TRBD2. The sample in question was T cells from blood (PBMCs), unsorted or a sorted subset (not recorded which), obtained before or after yellow fever vaccination (not recorded which). This TCR was recovered from a female donor who received the yellow fever vaccine. CDR3 sequence reads: CASSSIRAGDTDTQYF. Written as DNA, the CDR3 is TGTGCCAGCAGCTCTATTCGGGCGGGGGACACAGATACGCAGTATTTT.